Here is one T cell receptor (beta chain) with its context. Its antigen remains unidentified. This entry is derived from a study of shared clonotypes between healthy human individuals. Whole-study context: For every donor, three CD4 naive, three CD4 memory, two CD8 naive and one CD8 memory plates were used. The study's findings and limits: Non-shared clonotypes displayed generation probabilities falling below those of clonotypes present in all four donors. In general, naive subsets displayed greater estimated richness than memory subsets did.

The CDR3 consists of 13 residues. Germline-derived CDR1 and CDR2 are ENHRY and SYGVKD. V lost 7 bases and J 5 bases, leaving 12 bases between the germline ends. Over several immunoSEQ plates, each subset's genomic DNA was distributed in even portions. TCRdb's copy holds only in-frame clones and misses some; the assay was immunoSEQ multiplex PCR. This sample yields around 1.4 million clones, of which approximately 98.5% are seen a single time; about 0.4% belongs to the top ten. The sequencing sample was made of naive CD4+ T cells sorted from blood. Specified subset: CD45RA+ positively selected. This chain links TRBV10-3 with TRBJ2-1, with TRBD2 as a possible D gene (5 bases). The sequence was collected from a man aged 30 to 39 in good health. The CDR3 region has the DNA TGTGCCATCACCCCCGACTACGACAATGAGCAGTTCTTC. Amino acid sequence: CAITPDYDNEQFF.